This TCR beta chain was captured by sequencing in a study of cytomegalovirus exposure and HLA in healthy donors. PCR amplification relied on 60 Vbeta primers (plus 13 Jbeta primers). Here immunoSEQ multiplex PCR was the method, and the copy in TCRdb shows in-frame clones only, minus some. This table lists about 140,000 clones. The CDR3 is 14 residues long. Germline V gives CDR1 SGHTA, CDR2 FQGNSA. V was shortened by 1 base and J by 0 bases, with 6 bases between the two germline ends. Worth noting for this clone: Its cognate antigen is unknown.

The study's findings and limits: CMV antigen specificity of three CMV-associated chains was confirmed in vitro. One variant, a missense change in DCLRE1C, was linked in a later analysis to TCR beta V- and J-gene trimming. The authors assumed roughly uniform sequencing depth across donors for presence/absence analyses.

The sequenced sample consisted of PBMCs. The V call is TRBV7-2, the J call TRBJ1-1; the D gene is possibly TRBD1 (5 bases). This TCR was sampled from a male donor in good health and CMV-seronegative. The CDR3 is CASSLGQMNTEAFF. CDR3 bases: TGTGCCAGCAGCTTAGGACAGATGAACACTGAAGCTTTCTTT.